This T cell receptor beta chain was retrieved from a study of molecular identifiers for immune sequencing clone quantification. General study points: Among effectors, clones above 20 RNA copies held over 97% of molecules; among naive cells, under 1%.

About this clonotype: Antigen unknown. One end of the junction varies from germline; a read error may be responsible.

The CDR3 is 14 residues long. CDR1 and CDR2 (germline): MNHEY, SVGAGI. Libraries of bulk TCR were made by previously described methods (with listed TCR primers). MiXCR was run by TCRdb on the PCR reads, yielding one entry per CDR3 protein. The table includes 350,000 or so distinct CDR3 sequences, 20% to 25% detected once. Sorted inputs of about 19,000 to 1,100,000 cells, with 10%, 30% or 50% RNA, yielded naive CD8 libraries. A CD8+CD4-CCR7+CD45RA+ phenotype served as the sorting definition for naive CD8 T cells. The receptor comes from a human donor in good health. Some libraries in this study had Jurkat cell RNA spiked in. The genes are TRBV6-5 and TRBJ1-3; maybe TRBD1 (5 bases). The sequencing sample was made of naive CD8+ T cells from blood, with Jurkat cell RNA spiked in. Subset given: FACS-sorted CD8+CD4-CCR7+CD45RA+ naive T cells. The CDR3 nucleotides read TGTGCCGGCAGTTATGGGGGGTCTGGAAACACCATATATTTT. Translated: CAGSYGGSGNTIYF.